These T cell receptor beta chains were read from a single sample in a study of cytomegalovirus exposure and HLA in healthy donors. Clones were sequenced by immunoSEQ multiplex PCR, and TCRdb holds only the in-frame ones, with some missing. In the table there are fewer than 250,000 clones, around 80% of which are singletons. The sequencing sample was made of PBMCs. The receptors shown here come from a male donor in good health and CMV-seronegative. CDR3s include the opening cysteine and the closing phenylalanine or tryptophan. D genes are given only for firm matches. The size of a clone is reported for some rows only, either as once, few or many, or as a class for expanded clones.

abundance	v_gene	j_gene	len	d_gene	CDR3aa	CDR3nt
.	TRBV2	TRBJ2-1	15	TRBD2	CAGYPGLAGWDEQFF	TGTGCCGGTTACCCGGGACTAGCGGGGTGGGATGAGCAGTTCTTC
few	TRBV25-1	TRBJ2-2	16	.	CASSELTQENTGELFF	TGTGCCAGCAGTGAATTGACACAGGAGAACACCGGGGAGCTGTTTTTT
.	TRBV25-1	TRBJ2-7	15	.	CASSRSLGRTYEQYF	TGTGCCAGCAGTCGGTCATTAGGGAGGACCTACGAGCAGTACTTC
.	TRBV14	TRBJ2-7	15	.	CASSPWGSAYYEQYF	TGTGCCAGCAGCCCCTGGGGTAGCGCCTATTACGAGCAGTACTTC
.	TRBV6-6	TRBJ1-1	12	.	CASSSWGGEAFF	TGTGCCAGCAGTTCCTGGGGCGGTGAAGCTTTCTTT
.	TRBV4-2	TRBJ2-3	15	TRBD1	CASSHSTGGANTQYF	TGTGCCAGCAGCCACTCGACAGGGGGGGCGAATACGCAGTATTTT
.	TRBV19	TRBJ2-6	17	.	CAASSWGGGSGANVLTF	TGTGCCGCGAGCTCTTGGGGAGGAGGATCTGGGGCCAACGTCCTGACTTTC
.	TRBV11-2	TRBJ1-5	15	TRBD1	CASSLRGTGGQPQHF	TGTGCCAGCAGCTTACGAGGGACAGGGGGACAGCCCCAGCATTTT
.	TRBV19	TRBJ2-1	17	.	CASSIDSSGLNVDEQFF	TGTGCCAGTAGTATAGACTCATCGGGACTTAATGTCGATGAGCAGTTCTTC
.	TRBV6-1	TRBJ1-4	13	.	CASSYSEDEKLFF	TGTGCCAGCAGTTATTCCGAGGATGAAAAACTGTTTTTT
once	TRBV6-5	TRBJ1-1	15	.	CASSSPGEGNTEAFF	TGTGCCAGCAGTTCTCCAGGGGAGGGGAACACTGAAGCTTTCTTT
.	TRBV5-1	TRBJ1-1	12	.	CASSLDSLEAFF	TGCGCCAGCAGCTTGGACAGCCTCGAAGCTTTCTTT
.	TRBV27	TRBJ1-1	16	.	CASSPQLTGIWTEAFF	TGTGCCAGCAGTCCCCAACTCACAGGGATTTGGACTGAAGCTTTCTTT
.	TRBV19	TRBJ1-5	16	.	CASSMSLGASNQPQHF	TGTGCCAGTAGTATGTCCCTAGGAGCCAGCAATCAGCCCCAGCATTTT
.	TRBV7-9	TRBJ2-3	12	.	CASAGLADTQYF	TGTGCCAGCGCAGGGTTGGCAGATACGCAGTATTTT
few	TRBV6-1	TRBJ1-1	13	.	CASRTRGNTEAFF	TGTGCCAGCCGAACGCGGGGGAACACTGAAGCTTTCTTT
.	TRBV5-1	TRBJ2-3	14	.	CASSFGTSTDTQYF	TGCGCCAGCAGCTTTGGGACTAGCACAGATACGCAGTATTTT
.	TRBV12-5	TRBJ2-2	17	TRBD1	CASGLKTTGVRAGELFF	TGTGCTAGTGGTTTGAAAACTACAGGGGTCCGTGCCGGGGAGCTGTTTTTT
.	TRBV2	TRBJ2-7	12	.	CASRRLVGEQHF	TGTGCCAGCAGGAGACTAGTCGGGGAGCAGCACTTC
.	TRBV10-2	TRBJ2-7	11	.	CASSDYYEQYF	TGCGCCAGCAGCGACTACTACGAGCAGTACTTC
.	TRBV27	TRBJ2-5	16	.	CASRPLGGGSQETQYF	TGTGCCAGCAGACCCTTGGGGGGCGGGAGTCAAGAGACCCAGTACTTC
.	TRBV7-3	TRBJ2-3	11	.	CASSRGDTQYF	TGTGCCAGCAGCCGAGGAGATACGCAGTATTTT
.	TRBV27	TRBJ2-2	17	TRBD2	CASSSPGTSGLTGELFF	TGTGCCAGCAGTTCCCCCGGGACTAGCGGTCTCACCGGGGAGCTGTTTTTT
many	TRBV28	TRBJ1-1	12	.	CASSLSVAEAFF	TGTGCCAGCAGTTTATCGGTGGCTGAAGCTTTCTTT
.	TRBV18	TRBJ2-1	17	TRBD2	CASSPLYSGSSYNEQFF	TGTGCCAGCTCACCCCTATACAGCGGGAGCTCCTACAATGAGCAGTTCTTC
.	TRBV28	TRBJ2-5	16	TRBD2	CASSPRLAEPQETQYF	TGTGCCAGCAGTCCCAGACTAGCGGAGCCTCAAGAGACCCAGTACTTC
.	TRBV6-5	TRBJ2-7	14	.	CASSYRGTEYEQYF	TGTGCCAGCAGTTACCGCGGGACGGAGTACGAGCAGTACTTC
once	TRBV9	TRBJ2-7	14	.	CASSVAWGRDEQYF	TGTGCCAGCAGCGTAGCTTGGGGGCGCGACGAGCAGTACTTC
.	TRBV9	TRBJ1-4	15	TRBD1	CASSQTGTGDEKLFF	TGTGCCAGCAGCCAGACCGGGACAGGGGATGAAAAACTGTTTTTT
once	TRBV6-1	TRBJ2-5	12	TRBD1	CASSRGQETQYF	TGTGCCAGCAGCAGGGGGCAAGAGACCCAGTACTTC
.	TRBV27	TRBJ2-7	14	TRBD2	CASSFLASGYEQYF	TGTGCCAGCAGTTTTCTCGCTAGCGGCTACGAGCAGTACTTC
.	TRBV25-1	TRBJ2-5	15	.	CASSEAAGVGETQYF	TGTGCCAGCAGTGAAGCGGCAGGGGTAGGAGAGACCCAGTACTTC
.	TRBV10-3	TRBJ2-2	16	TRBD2	CAISESLAGNTGELFF	TGTGCCATCAGTGAGTCGCTAGCGGGAAACACCGGGGAGCTGTTTTTT
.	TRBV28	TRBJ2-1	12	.	CASSLSLTEQFF	TGTGCCAGCAGTTTGAGCCTTACTGAGCAGTTCTTC
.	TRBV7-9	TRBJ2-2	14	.	CASSSDGAAGELFF	TGTGCCAGCAGCTCCGATGGGGCGGCCGGGGAGCTGTTTTTT
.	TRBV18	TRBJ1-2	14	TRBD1	CASSRQGARNGYTF	TGTGCCAGCTCCAGACAGGGGGCGCGGAATGGCTACACCTTC
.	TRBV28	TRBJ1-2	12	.	CASSSTVYGYTF	TGTGCCAGCAGTTCGACAGTCTATGGCTACACCTTC